This TCR beta chain is drawn from a study of cytomegalovirus exposure and HLA in healthy donors. Overall study context: There were about 85 million unique TCRs (from HLA-typed donors) in an early data release. Study results and limitations: In vitro experiments confirmed that a few CMV-associated chains were specific for CMV antigens. The study listed some 160 cytomegalovirus-associated TCR beta chains.

60 Vbeta and 13 Jbeta primers were used in PCR. The protocol was immunoSEQ multiplex PCR, while the TCRdb copy is restricted to in-frame clones and leaves out a portion. The table counts approximately 38,000 clones; over 5.5% lies in the top ten. No record exists of this donor's CMV serostatus. In the case of this clone: The antigen is not known.

CDR1 and CDR2 from the germline V gene are SGDLS and YYNGEE. The trim removed 1 base at V and 4 bases at J, leaving 6 bases unmatched. This CDR3 contains 15 residues. This clonotype was obtained from a human donor in good health. The sequenced material came from PBMCs. This rearrangement joins TRBV9 to TRBJ1-1, with 8 bases lining up with TRBD1. CDR3 sequence (DNA): TGTGCCAGCAGCGTAACAGGGGGTCACCTCACTGAAGCTTTCTTT. Its protein product is CASSVTGGHLTEAFF.